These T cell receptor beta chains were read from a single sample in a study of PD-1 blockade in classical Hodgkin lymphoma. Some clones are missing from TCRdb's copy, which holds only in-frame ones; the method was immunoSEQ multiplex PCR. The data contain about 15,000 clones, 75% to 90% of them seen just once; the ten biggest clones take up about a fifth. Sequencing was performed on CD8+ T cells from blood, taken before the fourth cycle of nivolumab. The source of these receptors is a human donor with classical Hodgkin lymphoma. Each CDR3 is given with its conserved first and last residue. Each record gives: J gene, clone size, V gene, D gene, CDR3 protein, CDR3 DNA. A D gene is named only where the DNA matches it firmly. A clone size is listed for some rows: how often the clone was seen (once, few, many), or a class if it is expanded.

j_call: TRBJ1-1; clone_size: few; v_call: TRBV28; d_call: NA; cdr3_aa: CASSGQSLNTEAFF; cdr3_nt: TGTGCCAGCAGTGGACAGTCCCTGAACACTGAAGCTTTCTTT
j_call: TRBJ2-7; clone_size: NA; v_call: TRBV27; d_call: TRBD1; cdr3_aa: CASSLSGTGRYKQYF; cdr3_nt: TGTGCCAGCAGTTTATCCGGGACAGGACGCTACAAGCAGTACTTC
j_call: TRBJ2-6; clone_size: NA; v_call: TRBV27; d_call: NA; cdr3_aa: CASKISPGSGANVLTF; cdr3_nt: TGTGCCAGCAAAATCTCCCCAGGGTCTGGGGCCAACGTCCTGACTTTC
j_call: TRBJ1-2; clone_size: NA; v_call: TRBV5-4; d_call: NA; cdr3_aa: CASSLFGENYGYTF; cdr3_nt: TGTGCCAGCAGCTTGTTTGGAGAAAACTATGGCTACACCTTC
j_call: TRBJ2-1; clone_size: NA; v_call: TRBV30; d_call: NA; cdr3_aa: CAWSAQYNEQFF; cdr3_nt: TGTGCCTGGAGTGCCCAGTACAATGAGCAGTTCTTC
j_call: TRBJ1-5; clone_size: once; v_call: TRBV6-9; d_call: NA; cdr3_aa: CATLGHQTVGPQHF; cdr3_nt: TGTGCCACTTTGGGACATCAAACCGTTGGGCCCCAGCATTTT
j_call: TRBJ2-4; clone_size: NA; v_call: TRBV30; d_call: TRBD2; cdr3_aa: CAWNLGTSGRAAIQYF; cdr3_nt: TGTGCCTGGAACCTCGGGACTAGCGGGAGGGCCGCCATTCAGTACTTC
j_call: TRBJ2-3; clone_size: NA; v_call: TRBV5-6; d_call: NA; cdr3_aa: CASSLTDTQYF; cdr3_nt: TGTGCCAGCAGCTTGACAGATACGCAGTATTTT
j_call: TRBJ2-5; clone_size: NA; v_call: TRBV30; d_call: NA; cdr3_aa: CAWSPGQNEETQYF; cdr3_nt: TGTGCCTGGAGCCCCGGACAGAATGAGGAGACCCAGTACTTC
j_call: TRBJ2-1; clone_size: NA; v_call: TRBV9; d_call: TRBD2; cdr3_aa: CASSVGPSGGAGEQFF; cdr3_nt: TGTGCCAGCAGCGTAGGCCCTAGCGGGGGGGCAGGAGAGCAGTTCTTC
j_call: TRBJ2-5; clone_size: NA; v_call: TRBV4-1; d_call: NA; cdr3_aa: CASSQDVDQETQYF; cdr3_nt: TGCGCCAGCAGCCAAGACGTCGATCAAGAGACCCAGTACTTC
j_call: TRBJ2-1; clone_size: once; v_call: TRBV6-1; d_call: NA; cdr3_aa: CASFRDTLYNEQFF; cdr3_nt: TGTGCCAGCTTCCGGGACACCCTTTACAATGAGCAGTTCTTC
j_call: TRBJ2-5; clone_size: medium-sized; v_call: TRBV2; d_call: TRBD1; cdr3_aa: CASSDDRETVQETQYF; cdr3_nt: TGTGCCAGCAGTGATGACAGGGAAACGGTCCAAGAGACCCAGTACTTC
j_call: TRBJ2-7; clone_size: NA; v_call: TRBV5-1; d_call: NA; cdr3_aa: CASSLRGYDEQYF; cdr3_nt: TGCGCCAGCAGCTTGCGGGGCTATGACGAGCAGTACTTC
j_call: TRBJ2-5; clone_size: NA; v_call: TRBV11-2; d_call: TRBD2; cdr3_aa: CASSRQPRWREAQETQYF; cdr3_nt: TGTGCCAGCAGTCGTCAGCCCCGCTGGCGGGAGGCCCAAGAGACCCAGTACTTC
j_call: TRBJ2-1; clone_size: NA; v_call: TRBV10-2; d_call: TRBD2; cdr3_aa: CASSVEFPREGLADYNEQFF; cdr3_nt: TGCGCCAGCAGTGTGGAGTTCCCCAGGGAAGGACTAGCGGACTACAATGAGCAGTTCTTC
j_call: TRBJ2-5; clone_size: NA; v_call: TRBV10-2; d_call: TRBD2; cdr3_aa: CASSKLAGGRRETQYF; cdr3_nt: TGCGCCAGCAGTAAACTAGCGGGGGGGCGTCGGGAGACCCAGTACTTC
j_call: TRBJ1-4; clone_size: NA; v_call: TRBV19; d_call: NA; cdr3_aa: CASSARGAFNEKLFF; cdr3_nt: TGTGCCAGTAGTGCCCGGGGGGCCTTTAATGAAAAACTGTTTTTT